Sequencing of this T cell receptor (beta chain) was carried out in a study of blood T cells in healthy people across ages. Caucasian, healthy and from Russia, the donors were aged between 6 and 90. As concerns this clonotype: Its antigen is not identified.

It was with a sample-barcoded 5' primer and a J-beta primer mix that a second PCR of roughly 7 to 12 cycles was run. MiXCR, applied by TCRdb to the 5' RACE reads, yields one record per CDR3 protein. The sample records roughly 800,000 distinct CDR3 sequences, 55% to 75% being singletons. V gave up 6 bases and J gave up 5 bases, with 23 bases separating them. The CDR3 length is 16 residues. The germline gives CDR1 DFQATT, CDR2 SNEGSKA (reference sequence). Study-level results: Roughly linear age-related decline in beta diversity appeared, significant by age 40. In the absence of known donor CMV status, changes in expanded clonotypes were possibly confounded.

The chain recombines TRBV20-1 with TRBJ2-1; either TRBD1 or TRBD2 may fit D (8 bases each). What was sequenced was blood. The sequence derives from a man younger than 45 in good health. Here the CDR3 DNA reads TGCAGTGCACCGGACAGGGTGGCGGGAGGCCACAATGAGCAGTTCTTC. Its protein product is CSAPDRVAGGHNEQFF.